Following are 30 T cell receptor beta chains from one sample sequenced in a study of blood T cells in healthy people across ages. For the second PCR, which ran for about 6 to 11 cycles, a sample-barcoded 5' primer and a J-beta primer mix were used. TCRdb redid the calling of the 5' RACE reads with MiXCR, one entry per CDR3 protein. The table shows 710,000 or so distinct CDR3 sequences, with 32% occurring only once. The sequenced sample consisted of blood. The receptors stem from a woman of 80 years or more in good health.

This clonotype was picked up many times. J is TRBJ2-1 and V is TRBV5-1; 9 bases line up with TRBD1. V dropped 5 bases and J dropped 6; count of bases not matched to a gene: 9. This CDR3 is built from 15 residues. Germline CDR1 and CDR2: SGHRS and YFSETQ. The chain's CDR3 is CASRPTGGWVNEQFF. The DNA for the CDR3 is TGCGCCAGCAGACCTACAGGGGGCTGGGTCAATGAGCAGTTCTTC.

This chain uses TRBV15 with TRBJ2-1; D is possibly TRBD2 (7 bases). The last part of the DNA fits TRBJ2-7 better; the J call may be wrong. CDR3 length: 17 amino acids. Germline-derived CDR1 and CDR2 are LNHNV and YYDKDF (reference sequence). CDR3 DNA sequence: TGTGCCACCAGCAGAGATCAACCGGGGGGCGCCTGTAATGAGCAGTACTTC. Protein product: CATSRDQPGGACNEQYF.

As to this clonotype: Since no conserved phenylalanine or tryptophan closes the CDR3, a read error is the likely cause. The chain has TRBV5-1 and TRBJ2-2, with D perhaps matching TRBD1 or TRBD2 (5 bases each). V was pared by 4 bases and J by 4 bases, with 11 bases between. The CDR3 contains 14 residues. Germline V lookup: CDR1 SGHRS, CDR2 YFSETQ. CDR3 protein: CASSTSGTTGELFL. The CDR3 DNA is TGCGCCAGCAGCACCTCGGGGACCACCGGGGAGCTGTTTTTG.

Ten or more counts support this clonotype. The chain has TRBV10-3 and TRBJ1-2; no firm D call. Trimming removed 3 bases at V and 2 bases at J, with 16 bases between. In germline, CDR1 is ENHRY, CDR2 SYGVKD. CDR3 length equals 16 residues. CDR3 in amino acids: CAISESSGPTNYGYTF. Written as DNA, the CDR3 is TGTGCCATCAGTGAATCTTCGGGCCCAACCAACTATGGCTACACCTTC.

In DNA form, the CDR3 reads TGTGCCAGCAGCTTAGCGGGGGGGACAGATTATGGCTACACCTTC. Its protein product is CASSLAGGTDYGYTF. The chain couples TRBV7-2 to TRBJ1-2, with 7 bases that match TRBD1. Per germline, CDR1 SGHTA and CDR2 FQGNSA. V lost 0 bases to trimming and J lost 5 bases; unmatched junction nucleotides: 6. CDR3 length: 15 amino acids.

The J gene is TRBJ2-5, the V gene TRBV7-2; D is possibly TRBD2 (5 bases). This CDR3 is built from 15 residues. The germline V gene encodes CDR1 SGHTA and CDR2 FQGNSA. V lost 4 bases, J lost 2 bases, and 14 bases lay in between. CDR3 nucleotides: TGTGCCAGCAGCTCCTACAACGGGGTGCAAGAGACCCAGTACTTC. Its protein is CASSSYNGVQETQYF.

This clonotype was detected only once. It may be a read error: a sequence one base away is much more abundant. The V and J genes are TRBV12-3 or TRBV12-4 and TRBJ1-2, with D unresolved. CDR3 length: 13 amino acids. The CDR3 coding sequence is TGTACCAGCAGTTTAGTAGGACCCCATGGCTACACCTTC. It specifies CTSSLVGPHGYTF.

The CDR3 region is CSARIGLAGKETQYF. CDR3 coding DNA: TGCAGTGCTAGAATAGGACTAGCGGGGAAAGAGACCCAGTACTTC. The chain joins TRBV20-1 to TRBJ2-5, with 12 bases lining up with TRBD2. The CDR3 length is 15 residues. Germline CDR1 reads DFQATT; CDR2 reads SNEGSKA (reference sequence). V lost 2 bases and J lost 3; bases outside the gene matches: 4.

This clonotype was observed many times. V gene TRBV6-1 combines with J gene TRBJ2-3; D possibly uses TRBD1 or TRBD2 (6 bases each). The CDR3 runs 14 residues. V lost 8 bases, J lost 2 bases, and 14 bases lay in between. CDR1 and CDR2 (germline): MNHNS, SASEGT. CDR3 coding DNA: TGTGCCAGCCTGAGGGGGGAGACCACAGATACGCAGTATTTT. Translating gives CASLRGETTDTQYF.

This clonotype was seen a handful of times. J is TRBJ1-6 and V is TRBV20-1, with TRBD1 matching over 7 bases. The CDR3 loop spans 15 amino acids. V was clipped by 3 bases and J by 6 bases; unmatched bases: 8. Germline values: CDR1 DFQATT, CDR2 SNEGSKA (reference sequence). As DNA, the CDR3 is TGCAGTGCTAGGAGGACGACAGGGCTTAATTCACCCCTCCACTTT. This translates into CSARRTTGLNSPLHF.

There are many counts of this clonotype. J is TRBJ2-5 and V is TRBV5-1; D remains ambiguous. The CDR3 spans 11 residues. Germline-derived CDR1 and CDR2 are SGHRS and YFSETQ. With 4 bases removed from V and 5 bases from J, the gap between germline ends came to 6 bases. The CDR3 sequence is CASSAGETQYF. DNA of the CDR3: TGCGCCAGCAGCGCCGGGGAGACCCAGTACTTC.

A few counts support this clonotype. CDR3 bases: TGTGCCAGCTCACCTAGACCGTCCCCAGATACGCAGTATTTT. This codes for CASSPRPSPDTQYF. The J gene is TRBJ2-3, the V gene TRBV18; D is unresolved. V was cut by 3 bases and J by 4 bases, with 11 bases left in between. CDR1 and CDR2 from the germline V gene are KGHSH and LQKENI. The CDR3 consists of 14 residues.

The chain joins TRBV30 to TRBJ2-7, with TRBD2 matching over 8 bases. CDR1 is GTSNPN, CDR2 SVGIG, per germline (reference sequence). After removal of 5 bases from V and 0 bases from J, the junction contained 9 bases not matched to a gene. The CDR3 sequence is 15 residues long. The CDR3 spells CAWGPVSGGSYEQYF. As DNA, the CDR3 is TGTGCCTGGGGTCCTGTGAGCGGGGGCTCCTACGAGCAGTACTTC.

The DNA of the CDR3 is TGTGCCAGCAGTCGGACTAGCGGGAGTTATGAGACCCAGTACTTC. It specifies CASSRTSGSYETQYF. The chain couples TRBV12-3 or TRBV12-4 to TRBJ2-5; 13 nucleotides match TRBD2. The CDR3 sequence is 15 residues long. V was clipped by 5 bases and J by 5 bases; unmatched bases: 5.

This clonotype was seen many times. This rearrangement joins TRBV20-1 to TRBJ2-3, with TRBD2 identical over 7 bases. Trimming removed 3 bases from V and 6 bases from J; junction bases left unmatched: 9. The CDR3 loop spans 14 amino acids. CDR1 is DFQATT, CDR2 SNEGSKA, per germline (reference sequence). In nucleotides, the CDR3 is TGCAGTGCTAGGGCTAGCGGAGGTAGTGATACGCAGTATTTT. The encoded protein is CSARASGGSDTQYF.

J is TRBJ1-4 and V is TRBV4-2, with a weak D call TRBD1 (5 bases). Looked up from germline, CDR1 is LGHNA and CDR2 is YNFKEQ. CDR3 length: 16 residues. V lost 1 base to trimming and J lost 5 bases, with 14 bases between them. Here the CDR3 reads CASSQAAGRINEKLFF. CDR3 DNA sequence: TGTGCCAGCAGCCAAGCGGCAGGGAGGATAAATGAAAAACTGTTTTTT.

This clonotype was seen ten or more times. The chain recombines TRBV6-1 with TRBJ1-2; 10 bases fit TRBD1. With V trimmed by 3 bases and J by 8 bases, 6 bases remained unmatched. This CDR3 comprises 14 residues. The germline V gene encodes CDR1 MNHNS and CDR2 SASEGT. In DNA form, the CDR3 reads TGTGCCAGCAGTGACAGGACAGGGGGAACAGGCTACACCTTC. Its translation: CASSDRTGGTGYTF.

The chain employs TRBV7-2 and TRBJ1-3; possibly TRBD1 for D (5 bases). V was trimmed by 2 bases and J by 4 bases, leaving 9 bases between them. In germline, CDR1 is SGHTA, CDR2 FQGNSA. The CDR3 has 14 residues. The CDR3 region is CTSSLRQSGNTIYF. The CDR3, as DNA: TGTACCAGCAGCTTAAGACAGTCGGGAAACACCATATATTTT.

The DNA of the CDR3 is TGTGCCAGCAGCCCGCCCGGGACAGGGTTATACGAGCAGTACTTC. It yields the protein CASSPPGTGLYEQYF. This chain connects TRBV7-2 to TRBJ2-7; TRBD1 matches at 9 bases. Trimming removed 5 bases from V and 4 bases from J; junction bases left unmatched: 9. Germline V CDR1 and CDR2: SGHTA, FQGNSA. This CDR3 region has 15 residues.

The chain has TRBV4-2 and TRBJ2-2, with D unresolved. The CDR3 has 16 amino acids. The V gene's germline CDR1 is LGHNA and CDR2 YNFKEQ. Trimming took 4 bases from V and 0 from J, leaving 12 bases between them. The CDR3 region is CASSPALWANTGELFF. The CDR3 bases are TGTGCCAGCAGCCCCGCGTTGTGGGCGAACACCGGGGAGCTGTTTTTT.

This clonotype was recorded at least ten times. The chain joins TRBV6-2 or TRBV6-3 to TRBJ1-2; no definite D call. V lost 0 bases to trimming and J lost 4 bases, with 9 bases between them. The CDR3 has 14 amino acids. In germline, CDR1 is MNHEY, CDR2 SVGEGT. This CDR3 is CASSYSPLIYGYTF. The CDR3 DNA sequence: TGTGCCAGCAGTTACTCCCCACTTATCTATGGCTACACCTTC.

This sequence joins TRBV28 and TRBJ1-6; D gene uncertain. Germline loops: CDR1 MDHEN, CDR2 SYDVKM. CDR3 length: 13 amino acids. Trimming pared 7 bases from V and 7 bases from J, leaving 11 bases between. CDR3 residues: CASKMGRNSPLHF. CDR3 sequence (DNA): TGTGCCAGCAAAATGGGGAGGAATTCACCCCTCCACTTT.

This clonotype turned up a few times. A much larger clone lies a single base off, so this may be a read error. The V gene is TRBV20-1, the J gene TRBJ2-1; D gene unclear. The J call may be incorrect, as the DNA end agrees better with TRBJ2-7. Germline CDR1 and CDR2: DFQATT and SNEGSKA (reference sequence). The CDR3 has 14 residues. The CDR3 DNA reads TGCAGTGCCGAAAATCTCGGAACCTACAATGAGCAGTACTTC. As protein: CSAENLGTYNEQYF.

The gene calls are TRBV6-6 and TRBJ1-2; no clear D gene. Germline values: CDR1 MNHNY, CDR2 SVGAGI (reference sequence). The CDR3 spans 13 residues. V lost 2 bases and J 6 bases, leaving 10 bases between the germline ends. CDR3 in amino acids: CASSYPDTDGYTF. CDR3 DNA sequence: TGTGCCAGCAGTTACCCAGATACCGATGGCTACACCTTC.

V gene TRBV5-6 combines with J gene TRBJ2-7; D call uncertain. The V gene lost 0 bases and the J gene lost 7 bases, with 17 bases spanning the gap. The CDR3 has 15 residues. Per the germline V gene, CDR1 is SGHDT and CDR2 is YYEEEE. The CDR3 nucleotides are TGTGCCAGCAGCTTGGAGCTGAACACCTACAATGAGCAGTACTTC. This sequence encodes CASSLELNTYNEQYF.

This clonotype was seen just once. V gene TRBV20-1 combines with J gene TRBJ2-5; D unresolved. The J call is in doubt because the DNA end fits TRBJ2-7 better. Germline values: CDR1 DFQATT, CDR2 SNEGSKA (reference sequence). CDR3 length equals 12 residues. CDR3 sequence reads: CSAKLSAYEQYF. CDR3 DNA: TGCAGTGCCAAACTTTCCGCCTACGAGCAGTACTTC.

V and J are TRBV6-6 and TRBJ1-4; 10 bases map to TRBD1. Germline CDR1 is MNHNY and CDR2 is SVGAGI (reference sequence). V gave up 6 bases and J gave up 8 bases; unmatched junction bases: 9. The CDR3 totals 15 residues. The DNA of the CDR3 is TGTGCCAGCAGGTCTGGACAGGGGGGATCGGAAAAACTGTTTTTT. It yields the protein CASRSGQGGSEKLFF.

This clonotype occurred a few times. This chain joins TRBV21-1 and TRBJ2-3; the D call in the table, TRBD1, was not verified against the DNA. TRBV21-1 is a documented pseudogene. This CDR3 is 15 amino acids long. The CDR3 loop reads CASSKTGLEGDTQYF. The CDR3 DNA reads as TGTGCCAGCAGCAAAACAGGCTTAGAGGGAGATACGCAGTATTTT.

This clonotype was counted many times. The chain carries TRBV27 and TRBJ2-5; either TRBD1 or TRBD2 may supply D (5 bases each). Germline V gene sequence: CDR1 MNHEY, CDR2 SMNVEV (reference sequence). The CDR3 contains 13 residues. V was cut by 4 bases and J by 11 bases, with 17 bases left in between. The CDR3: CASSSGMGPRQYF. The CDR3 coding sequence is TGTGCCAGCAGTTCGGGGATGGGACCTAGGCAGTACTTC.

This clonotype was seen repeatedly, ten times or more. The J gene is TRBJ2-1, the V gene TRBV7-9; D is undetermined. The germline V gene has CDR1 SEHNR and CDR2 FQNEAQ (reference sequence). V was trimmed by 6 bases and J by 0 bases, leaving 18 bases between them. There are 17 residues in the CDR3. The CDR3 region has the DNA TGTGCCAGCAGTTTCCTTCCCCTTTCGAGCTCCTACAATGAGCAGTTCTTC. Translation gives CASSFLPLSSSYNEQFF.